The rows below give T cell receptor beta chains drawn from one sample of a study of metastatic and nonmetastatic thyroid tumors. TCRdb re-analyzed the PCR reads using MiXCR. The sample shows about 82,000 clones, approximately 13% of them seen only once. Material: tumor tissue. The receptors derive from a female donor with papillary thyroid cancer or a benign thyroid nodule (not recorded which). Some clones in this sample may be carry-over from other donors' samples. Each CDR3 is given with its conserved first and last residue. A D gene is named only where the DNA matches it firmly. Rows give clone size only sometimes, using once, few, many, or a class for an expanded clone.

TRBD2,TRBJ2-3,19,few,TRBV30,TGTGCCTGGAGTGCCCCTAGTAAGGGCGGGAGGTTCCGCACAGATACGCAGTATTTT,CAWSAPSKGGRFRTDTQYF
NA,TRBJ2-7,15,many,TRBV4-1,TGCGCCAGCAGCCAAGACTCTGGTGGATCCTACGAGCAGTACTTC,CASSQDSGGSYEQYF
NA,TRBJ1-1,13,NA,TRBV11-3,TGTGCCAGCAGTCGCGACGGGAACACTGAAGCTTTCTTT,CASSRDGNTEAFF
NA,TRBJ1-3,13,many,TRBV7-3,TGTGCCAGCAGCTTAAACTCTGGAAACACCATATATTTT,CASSLNSGNTIYF
NA,TRBJ2-7,13,many,TRBV11-2,TGTGCCAGCAGCGTCGGGGATTCCTACGAGCAGTACTTC,CASSVGDSYEQYF
TRBD1,TRBJ1-1,15,many,TRBV7-2,TGTGCCAGCAGCTTACTGGGACAGGGGAACACTGAAGCTTTCTTT,CASSLLGQGNTEAFF
NA,TRBJ1-6,16,many,TRBV19,TGTGCCAGTAGTACGGACAACAGGGCACGACGTTCACCCCTCCACTTT,CASSTDNRARRSPLHF
TRBD2,TRBJ2-7,14,many,TRBV12-5,TGTGCTAGTGGGAAAAGTGGGGGGGGCTACGAGCAGTACTTC,CASGKSGGGYEQYF
TRBD1,TRBJ1-6,15,many,TRBV2,TGTGCCAGCAGTGAAAAGGGACAGGGACCTTCACCCCTCCACTTT,CASSEKGQGPSPLHF
NA,TRBJ2-3,16,NA,TRBV4-1,TGCGCCAGCAGCCAAGGTCTCCAGGGCCTTGAAGATACGCAGTATTTT,CASSQGLQGLEDTQYF
TRBD2,TRBJ2-7,14,many,TRBV20-1,TGCAGTGCTAGAGGTCCAGCGGGAGAGTACGAGCAGTACTTC,CSARGPAGEYEQYF
TRBD1,TRBJ1-2,16,many,TRBV5-1,TGCGCCAGCAGCGATGAGGGGACAGGGGGCGGCTATGGCTACACCTTC,CASSDEGTGGGYGYTF
NA,TRBJ2-2,15,many,TRBV5-5,TGTGCCAGCAGCTTAGGACACTTGAACACCGGGGAGCTGTTTTTT,CASSLGHLNTGELFF
NA,TRBJ2-1,16,many,TRBV12-5,TGTGCTAGTGGCTCCTCTAGGGGAGCGTCCTACAATGAGCAGTTCTTC,CASGSSRGASYNEQFF
NA,TRBJ1-2,11,many,TRBV12-3/TRBV12-4,TGTGCCAGCAGTAGGCAGGAAGGTTACACCTTC,CASSRQEGYTF
NA,TRBJ2-3,16,many,TRBV9,TGTGCCAGCAGCCCTCAACCGACTTCGCCGGGAGATACGCAGTATTTT,CASSPQPTSPGDTQYF
TRBD2,TRBJ2-1,17,NA,TRBV11-1,TGTGCCAGCAGCTTAGAGCCGGGACTAGCGGGAACCAATGAGCAGTTCTTC,CASSLEPGLAGTNEQFF
NA,TRBJ2-3,17,many,TRBV20-1,TGCAGTGCTCCTCAGGGCCTCAGGTCCCCAAACACAGATACGCAGTATTTT,CSAPQGLRSPNTDTQYF
TRBD2,TRBJ2-7,15,many,TRBV11-3,TGTGCCAGCAGCTTAGAGGCTAGCGGGAGCGGTGAGCAGTACTTC,CASSLEASGSGEQYF
NA,TRBJ2-7,15,few,TRBV6-1,TGTGCCAGCAGCATTACCGGGACATGCTCCTACGAGCAGTACTTC,CASSITGTCSYEQYF
NA,TRBJ2-5,11,many,TRBV12-3/TRBV12-4,TGTGCCAGCAGTTTAGCGGAGACCCAGTACTTC,CASSLAETQYF
TRBD2,TRBJ2-2,17,many,TRBV2,TGTGCCAGCAGTGGACTAGCGGGAGGGCCGAACACCGGGGAGCTGTTTTTT,CASSGLAGGPNTGELFF
NA,TRBJ1-1,15,many,TRBV25-1,TGTGCCAGCAGTTGGTCCGGGAGCATGAACACTGAAGCTTTCTTT,CASSWSGSMNTEAFF
NA,TRBJ1-1,13,many,TRBV4-1,TGCGCCAGCAGCCAAGGGAGGAACACTGAAGCTTTCTTT,CASSQGRNTEAFF
NA,TRBJ2-3,12,many,TRBV20-1,TGCAGTGTTGGACATGGGACAGATACGCAGTATTTT,CSVGHGTDTQYF
NA,TRBJ2-3,15,many,TRBV19,TGTGCCAGTAGTAGTGGGGGGATTAGCACAGATACGCAGTATTTT,CASSSGGISTDTQYF
TRBD1,TRBJ2-3,15,few,TRBV28,TGTGCCAGCAGTTTAGGGGGACAGGGGTCTCGCACGCAGTATTTT,CASSLGGQGSRTQYF
TRBD1,TRBJ1-6,16,many,TRBV11-1,TGTGCCAGCAGCCAAGGACAGGCTGGGAATAATTCACCCCTCCACTTT,CASSQGQAGNNSPLHF
NA,TRBJ1-6,15,many,TRBV20-1,TGCAGTGCTAGAAAGGTTGATGCCTATAATTCACCCCTCCACTTT,CSARKVDAYNSPLHF
TRBD2,TRBJ2-3,16,NA,TRBV5-6,TGTGCCAGCAGCCCCGGGGGGGGACGGGCCACAGATACGCAGTATTTT,CASSPGGGRATDTQYF
NA,TRBJ2-4,14,many,TRBV4-2,TGTGCCAGCAGCCAGTTCGGGAGTGCCAACATTCAGTACTTC,CASSQFGSANIQYF
NA,TRBJ2-7,16,NA,TRBV6-1,TGTGCCAGCAGTTCCCACTTGGAGGGTGTGTCCTACGAGCAGTACTTC,CASSSHLEGVSYEQYF
NA,TRBJ1-5,15,many,TRBV6-2/TRBV6-3,TGTGCCAGCAGTTACAGGGTGCGGGGCAATCAGCCCCAGCATTTT,CASSYRVRGNQPQHF
NA,TRBJ2-3,16,many,TRBV6-4,TGTGCCAGCAGCGAGGGGGGCTCTTCGCATACAGATACGCAGTATTTT,CASSEGGSSHTDTQYF
NA,TRBJ2-4,12,many,TRBV30,TGTGCCTGGAGTACGGCCCGATACATTCAGTACTTC,CAWSTARYIQYF
NA,TRBJ2-7,19,once,TRBV11-2,NA,CASSIYLCSVAETSYEQYF
NA,TRBJ1-1,14,many,TRBV9,TGTGCCAGCAGCGTAGAAGGGGACGCCACTGAAGCTTTCTTT,CASSVEGDATEAFF